This T cell receptor beta chain was found in a study of vaccination and CD4 T cells after COVID-19. The sample's treatment: approximately 11-day PBMC culture with coronavirus spike peptide pools or control peptides (ViraFEST assay). Cultured CD4+ T cell DNA was sequenced using the Oncomine TCR Beta short-read assay. MiXCR, applied by TCRdb to the PCR reads, yields one record per CDR3 protein. In the table there are about 13,000 distinct CDR3 sequences, around 61% of which are singletons. Details on this clonotype: The antigen is not known.

The source is a human donor who had recovered from COVID-19. The sequenced material came from CD4+ T cells from blood, cultured in vitro.

CDR3: CSVQSYNEQFF. DNA for the CDR3: TGCAGCGTACAATCCTACAATGAGCAGTTCTTC. The rearrangement links TRBV29-1 to TRBJ2-1; D is unresolved. V lost 6 bases and J 1 base, leaving 4 bases between the germline ends. Germline lookup yields CDR1 SQVTM and CDR2 ANQGSEA. The CDR3 is 11 amino acids.